This is a list of T cell receptor beta chains from one sample in a study of blood T cell repertoires in COVID-19. The repertoire was sequenced with immunoSEQ multiplex PCR; TCRdb's copy has only in-frame clones and lacks some. The sample contains 100,000 or so clones, roughly 76% of which appear only once. Sequenced input: peripheral blood. The receptors come from a woman aged 70-85 years with acute or convalescent COVID-19. The CDR3 runs from the conserved cysteine through the conserved F or W. D genes are given only for firm matches. Only some rows state a clone size, as once, few, many or a class for expanded clones.

>NA|NA|TRBJ1-1|TRBV12-3/TRBV12-4
TGTGCCGGGAAGGGAAACCTCGGGGGTGAAGCTTTCTTT
CAGKGNLGGEAFF
>NA|NA|TRBJ1-2|TRBV28
TGTGCCAGCAGCCCTACAGAACATCCCTATGGCTACACCTTC
CASSPTEHPYGYTF
>NA|TRBD2|TRBJ2-1|TRBV6-4
TGTGCCAGCAGTGCCCTTCTAGCGGGAGCGAGTGAGCAGTTCTTC
CASSALLAGASEQFF
>NA|NA|TRBJ1-3|TRBV29-1
TGCAGCGTCGGGACAAGCTCTGGAAACACCATATATTTT
CSVGTSSGNTIYF
>NA|TRBD1|TRBJ1-2|TRBV19
TGTGCCAGTAGTATCGGGGACAGGGGAGGCTATGGCTACACCTTC
CASSIGDRGGYGYTF
>NA|TRBD2|TRBJ2-1|TRBV18
TGTGCCAGCTCACCACCGGGGACTAGCGGGGGTACCACCAGTGAGCAGTTCTTC
CASSPPGTSGGTTSEQFF
>NA|NA|TRBJ2-1|TRBV7-2
TGTGCCAGCAGCTTAGGGGGGGACCCGGAGGAGCAGTTCTTC
CASSLGGDPEEQFF
>NA|NA|TRBJ2-5|TRBV6-5
TGTGCCACCGGAAGGCGGGGCAACGGAGAGACCCAGTACTTC
CATGRRGNGETQYF
>NA|NA|TRBJ1-4|TRBV6-5
TGTGCCAGCAGTTACGGCAGTAATGAAAAACTGTTTTTT
CASSYGSNEKLFF
>NA|NA|TRBJ1-2|TRBV7-8
TGTGCCAGCAGCCCGGGGGTAGCGTCGTTTTATGGCTACACCTTC
CASSPGVASFYGYTF
>NA|TRBD1|TRBJ1-4|TRBV27
TGTGCCAGTAGGACAGGGTCGCAAAAACTGTTTTTT
CASRTGSQKLFF
>few|NA|TRBJ1-2|TRBV28
TGTGCCAGCAGTTTATTAGGGAGGGGTGGCTACACCTTC
CASSLLGRGGYTF
>NA|NA|TRBJ2-5|TRBV7-2
TGTGCCAGCAGCTTAAGATTCCAGACAATGTCTCAAGAGACCCAGTACTTC
CASSLRFQTMSQETQYF
>NA|TRBD2|TRBJ2-7|TRBV14
TGTGCCAGCAGCCGGACTAGCGGGGGGACAGTACAGTACTTC
CASSRTSGGTVQYF
>once|TRBD1|TRBJ1-2|TRBV7-9
TGTGCCAGCAGCTTAGACATGGGGGTAGGACAGGAGCGTTTC
CASSLDMGVGQERF
>NA|TRBD2|TRBJ2-2|TRBV24-1
TGTGCCACCAGTGACCCCGGACTAGCGGGAGAAGCGAACACCGGGGAGCTGTTTTTT
CATSDPGLAGEANTGELFF
>NA|TRBD1|TRBJ1-5|TRBV6-5
TGTGCCAGCAGACCCTCGGGACAGGTTTATCAGCCCCAGCATTTT
CASRPSGQVYQPQHF
>NA|NA|TRBJ2-2|TRBV6-5
TGTGCCAGCAGTACCCGACAGGTTTCGGTCGGGGAGCTGTTTTTT
CASSTRQVSVGELFF
>NA|NA|TRBJ1-1|TRBV19
TGTGCCAGTAATTTTCGGGGAGAGAACACTGAAGCTTTCTTT
CASNFRGENTEAFF
>NA|NA|TRBJ1-1|TRBV6-5
TGTGCCAGCAGGGGGGGGTCAGCTGAAGCTTTCTTT
CASRGGSAEAFF
>NA|NA|TRBJ1-1|TRBV7-9
TGTGCCAGCAGCTCCGAGGGGGACACTGAAGCTTTCTTT
CASSSEGDTEAFF
>NA|NA|TRBJ2-2|TRBV5-6
TGTGCCAGCAGCTTGGGTGGGCAGGGTCCGAACACCGGGGAGCTGTTTTTT
CASSLGGQGPNTGELFF
>few|TRBD1|TRBJ1-1|TRBV23-1
TGCGCCAGCAGTCAGACACAGGGGATCACTGAAGCTTTCTTT
CASSQTQGITEAFF
>NA|NA|TRBJ1-5|TRBV24-1
TGTGCCACCAGTGCAGGGTACAATCAGCCCCAGCATTTT
CATSAGYNQPQHF
>NA|TRBD2|TRBJ2-1|TRBV5-4
TGTGCCAGCAGCTTGGATCTAGCGGGAGTGGGAAATGAGCAGTTCTTC
CASSLDLAGVGNEQFF
>NA|NA|TRBJ1-5|TRBV2
TGTGCCAGCAGTGAAGCGCGAAGACAGCCCCAGCATTTT
CASSEARRQPQHF
>NA|NA|TRBJ1-1|TRBV19
TGTGCCAGTCTTGCCCCAGGACAGACTAACACTGAAGCTTTCTTT
CASLAPGQTNTEAFF
>NA|TRBD1|TRBJ1-2|TRBV19
TGTGCCAGTAGTAATCGGACAGGCATCTATGGCTACACCTTC
CASSNRTGIYGYTF
>once|TRBD1|TRBJ1-1|TRBV11-2
TGTGCCAGCAGCTTAGAACCCGGACAGGGTTCGGGTGAAGCTTTCTTT
CASSLEPGQGSGEAFF
>NA|NA|TRBJ1-2|TRBV5-1
TGCGCCAGCAGCTTACCGGGAGTCTATGGCTACACCTTC
CASSLPGVYGYTF
>NA|TRBD2|TRBJ2-5|TRBV4-2
TGTGCCAGCAGTCTTACTAGCGGGCAGACCCAGTACTTC
CASSLTSGQTQYF
>NA|TRBD2|TRBJ2-1|TRBV9
TGTGCCAGCAGCGCCTCCGCGGGAGTCGGCGGTGAGCAGTTCTTC
CASSASAGVGGEQFF
>NA|NA|TRBJ2-1|TRBV30
TGTGCCTGGAGCTTGTACAGTGGTAACTACCGCTTTCAGGGGAACAATGAGCAGTTCTTC
CAWSLYSGNYRFQGNNEQFF
>NA|TRBD1|TRBJ1-5|TRBV27
TGTGCCAGCAGTCCGCACTCGACAGGGAGGAATCAGCCCCAGCATTTT
CASSPHSTGRNQPQHF
>NA|NA|TRBJ1-1|TRBV5-8
TGTGCCAGCAGCAGACCAGGGCGGCAGGTTGGTGCTTTCTTT
CASSRPGRQVGAFF
>NA|TRBD2|TRBJ2-1|TRBV7-7
TGTGCCAGCAGCTCACTAGCGGGGGGGCCGAGTGAGCAGTTCTTC
CASSSLAGGPSEQFF
>NA|NA|TRBJ2-7|TRBV19
TGTGCCAGTAGTTTGCCCGGGTCCCGCGAGCAGTACTTC
CASSLPGSREQYF
>few|TRBD1|TRBJ2-7|TRBV10-3
TGTGCCATCAGTGCTGATCGGGGACAGGGAATCGGGTGTAACTTC
CAISADRGQGIGCNF
>NA|NA|TRBJ1-4|TRBV9
TGTGCCAGCAGCCAAACAACAGGTCAGGGGGAAAAACTGTTTTTT
CASSQTTGQGEKLFF
>few|NA|TRBJ2-3|TRBV14
TGTGCCAGCAGCCCCCGCGGCCTACAGGCAGATACGCAGTATTTT
CASSPRGLQADTQYF
>few|NA|TRBJ2-7|TRBV20-1
TGCAGCGCTGGCCGGGGCTACGAGCAGTACTTC
CSAGRGYEQYF
>NA|NA|TRBJ2-3|TRBV12-5
TGTGCTAGTGGTTCGGGATATACAGATACGCAGTATTTT
CASGSGYTDTQYF
>few|NA|TRBJ1-1|TRBV21-1
TGTGCCAGCAGCAGACAGGGGCCCTCCAACACTGAAGCTTTCTTT
CASSRQGPSNTEAFF
>few|TRBD1|TRBJ1-2|TRBV4-1
TGCGCCAGCAGCCAAGGACCTCAGGGGGGCGGCTACACCTTC
CASSQGPQGGGYTF
>NA|NA|TRBJ2-7|TRBV10-2
TGCGCCAGCAGTGACAGGCCGGGAGCAACTTACGAGCAGTACTTC
CASSDRPGATYEQYF